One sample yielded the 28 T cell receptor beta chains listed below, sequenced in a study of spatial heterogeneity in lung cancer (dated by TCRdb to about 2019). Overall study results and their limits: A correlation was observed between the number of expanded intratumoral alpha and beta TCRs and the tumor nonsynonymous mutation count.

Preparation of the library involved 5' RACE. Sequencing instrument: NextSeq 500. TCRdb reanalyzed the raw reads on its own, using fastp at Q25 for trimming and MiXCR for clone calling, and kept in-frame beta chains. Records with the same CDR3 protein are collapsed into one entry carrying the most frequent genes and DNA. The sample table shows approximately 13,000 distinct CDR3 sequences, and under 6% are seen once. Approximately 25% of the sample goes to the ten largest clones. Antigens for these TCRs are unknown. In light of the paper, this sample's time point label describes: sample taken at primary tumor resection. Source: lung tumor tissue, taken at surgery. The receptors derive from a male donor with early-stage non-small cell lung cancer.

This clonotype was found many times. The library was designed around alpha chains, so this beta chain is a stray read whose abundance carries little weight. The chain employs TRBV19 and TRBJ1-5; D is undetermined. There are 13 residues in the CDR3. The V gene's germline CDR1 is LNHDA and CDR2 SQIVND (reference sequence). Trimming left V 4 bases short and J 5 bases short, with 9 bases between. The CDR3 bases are TGTGCCAGTAGTAAGGGTAGGGATCAGCCCCAGCATTTT. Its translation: CASSKGRDQPQHF.

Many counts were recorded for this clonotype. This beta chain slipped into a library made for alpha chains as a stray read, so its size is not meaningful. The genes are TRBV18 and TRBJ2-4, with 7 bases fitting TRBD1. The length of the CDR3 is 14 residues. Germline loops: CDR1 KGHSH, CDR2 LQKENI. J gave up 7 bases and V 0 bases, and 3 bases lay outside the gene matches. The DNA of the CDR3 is TGTGCCAGCTCACCACCAGGGGGCGAGAACATTCAGTACTTC. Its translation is CASSPPGGENIQYF.

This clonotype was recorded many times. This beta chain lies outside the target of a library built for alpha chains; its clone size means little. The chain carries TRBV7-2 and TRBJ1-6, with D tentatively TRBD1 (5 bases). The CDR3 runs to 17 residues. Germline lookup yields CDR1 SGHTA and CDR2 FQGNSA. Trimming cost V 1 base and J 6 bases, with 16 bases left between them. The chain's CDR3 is CASSLERGSSSNSPLHF. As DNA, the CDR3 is TGTGCCAGCAGCTTAGAACGGGGGAGCAGCAGTAATTCACCCCTCCACTTT.

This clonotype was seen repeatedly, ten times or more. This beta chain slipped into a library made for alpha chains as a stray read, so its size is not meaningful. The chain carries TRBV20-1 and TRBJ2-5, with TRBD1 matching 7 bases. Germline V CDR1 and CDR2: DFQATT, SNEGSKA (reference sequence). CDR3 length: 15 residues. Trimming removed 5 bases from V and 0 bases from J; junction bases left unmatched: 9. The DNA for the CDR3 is TGCAGTGCTGCAGAGGGGGCAGATTACCAAGAGACCCAGTACTTC. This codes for CSAAEGADYQETQYF.

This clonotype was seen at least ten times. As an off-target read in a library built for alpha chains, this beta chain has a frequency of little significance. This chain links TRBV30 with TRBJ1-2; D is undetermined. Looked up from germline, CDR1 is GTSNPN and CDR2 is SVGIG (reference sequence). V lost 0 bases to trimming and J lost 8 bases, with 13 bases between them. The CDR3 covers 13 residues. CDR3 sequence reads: CAWSVLGGQGYTF. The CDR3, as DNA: TGTGCCTGGAGTGTACTCGGAGGTCAGGGCTACACCTTC.

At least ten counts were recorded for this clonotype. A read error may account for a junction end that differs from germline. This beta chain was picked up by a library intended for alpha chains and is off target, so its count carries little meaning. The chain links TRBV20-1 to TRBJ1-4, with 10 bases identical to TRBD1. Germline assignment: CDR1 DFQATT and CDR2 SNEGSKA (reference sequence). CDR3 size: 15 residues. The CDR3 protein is CSARADRGRYEKLFF. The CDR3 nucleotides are TGCAGTGCCAGAGCCGACAGGGGGCGGTATGAAAAACTGTTTTTT.

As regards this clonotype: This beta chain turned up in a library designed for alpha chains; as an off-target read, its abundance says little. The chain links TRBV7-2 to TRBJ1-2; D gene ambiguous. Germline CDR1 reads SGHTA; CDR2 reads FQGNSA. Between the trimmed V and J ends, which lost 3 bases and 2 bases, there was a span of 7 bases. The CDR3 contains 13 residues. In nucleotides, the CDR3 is TGTGCCAGCAGCTTCGGGAGCAACTATGGCTACACCTTC. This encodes CASSFGSNYGYTF. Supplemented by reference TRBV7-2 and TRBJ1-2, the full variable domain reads GAGVSQSPSNKVTEKGKDVELRCDPISGHTALYWYRQSLGQGLEFLIYFQGNSAPDKSGLPSDRFSAERTGGSVSTLTIQRTQQEDSAVYLCASSFGSNYGYTFGSGTRLTVV.

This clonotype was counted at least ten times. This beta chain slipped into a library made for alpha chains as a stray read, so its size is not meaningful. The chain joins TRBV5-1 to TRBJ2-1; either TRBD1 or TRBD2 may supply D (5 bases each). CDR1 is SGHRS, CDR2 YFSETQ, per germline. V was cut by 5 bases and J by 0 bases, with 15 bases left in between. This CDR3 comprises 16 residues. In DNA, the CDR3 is TGCGCCAGCAGGACGGACGGGGCTAGCTCCTACAATGAGCAGTTCTTC. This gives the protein CASRTDGASSYNEQFF.

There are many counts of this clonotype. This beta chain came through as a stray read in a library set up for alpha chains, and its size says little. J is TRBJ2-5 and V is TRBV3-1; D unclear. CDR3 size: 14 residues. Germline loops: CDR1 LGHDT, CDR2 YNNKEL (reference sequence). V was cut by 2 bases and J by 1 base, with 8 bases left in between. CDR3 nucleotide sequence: TGTGCCAGCAGCCAAAAAGGAATCCAAGAGACCCAGTACTTC. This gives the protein CASSQKGIQETQYF.

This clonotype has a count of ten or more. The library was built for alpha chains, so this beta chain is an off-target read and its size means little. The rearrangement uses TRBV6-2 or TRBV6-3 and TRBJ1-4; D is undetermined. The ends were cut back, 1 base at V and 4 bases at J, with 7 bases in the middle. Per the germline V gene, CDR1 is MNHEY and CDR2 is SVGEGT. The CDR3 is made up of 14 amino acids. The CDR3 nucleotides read TGTGCCAGCAGTTACTTCAGGCTTAATGAAAAACTGTTTTTT. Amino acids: CASSYFRLNEKLFF.

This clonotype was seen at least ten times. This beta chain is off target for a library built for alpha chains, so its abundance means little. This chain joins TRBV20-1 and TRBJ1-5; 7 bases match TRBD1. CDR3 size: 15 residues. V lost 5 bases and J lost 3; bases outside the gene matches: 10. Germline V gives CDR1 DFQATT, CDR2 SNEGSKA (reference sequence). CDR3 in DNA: TGCAGTGCTGTCCGGGACAGTATGGACAATCAGCCCCAGCATTTT. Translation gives CSAVRDSMDNQPQHF.

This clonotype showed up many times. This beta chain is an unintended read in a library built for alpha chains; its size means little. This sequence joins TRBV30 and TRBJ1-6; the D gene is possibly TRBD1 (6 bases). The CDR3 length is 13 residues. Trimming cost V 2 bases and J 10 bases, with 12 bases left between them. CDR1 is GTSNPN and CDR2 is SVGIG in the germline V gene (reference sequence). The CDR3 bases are TGTGCCTGGAGTTCGGGGGGCGGCTCACCCCTCCACTTT. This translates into CAWSSGGGSPLHF.

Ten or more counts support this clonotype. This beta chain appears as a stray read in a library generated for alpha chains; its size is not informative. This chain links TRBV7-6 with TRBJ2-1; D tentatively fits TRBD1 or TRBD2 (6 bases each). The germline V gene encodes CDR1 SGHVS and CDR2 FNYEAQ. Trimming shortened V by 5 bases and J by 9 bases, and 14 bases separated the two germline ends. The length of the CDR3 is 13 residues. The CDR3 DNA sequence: TGTGCCAGCAGCACCCGAGGAGGGGGTGAGCAGTTCTTC. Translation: CASSTRGGGEQFF.

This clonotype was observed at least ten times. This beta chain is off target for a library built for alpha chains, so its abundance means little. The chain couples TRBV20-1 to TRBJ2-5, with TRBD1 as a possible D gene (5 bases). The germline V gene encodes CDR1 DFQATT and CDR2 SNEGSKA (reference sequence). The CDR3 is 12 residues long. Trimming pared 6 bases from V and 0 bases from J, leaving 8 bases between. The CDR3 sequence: CSADSDQETQYF. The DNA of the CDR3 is TGCAGTGCCGACAGCGACCAAGAGACCCAGTACTTC.

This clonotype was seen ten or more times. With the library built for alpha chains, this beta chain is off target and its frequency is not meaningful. CDR3 sequence (DNA): TGCGCCAGCAGCCAAGGTTTAACAGGGGTATCGGAGACCCAGTACTTC. Translating it yields CASSQGLTGVSETQYF. This rearrangement joins TRBV4-1 to TRBJ2-5; 7 bases are shared with TRBD1. The CDR3 spans 16 residues. The germline V gene encodes CDR1 MGHRA and CDR2 YSYEKL. V shed 1 base and J 5 bases; nucleotides not matched to a gene: 10.

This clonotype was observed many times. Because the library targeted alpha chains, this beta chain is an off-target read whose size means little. The CDR3 nucleotides read TGCAGCGTTGAGGGACAGGATGGCTACACCTTC. Its protein product is CSVEGQDGYTF. The chain carries TRBV29-1 and TRBJ1-2; 8 bases line up with TRBD1. With V trimmed by 3 bases and J by 6 bases, 0 bases remained unmatched. Germline CDR1 SQVTM, CDR2 ANQGSEA. The CDR3 is 11 residues long.

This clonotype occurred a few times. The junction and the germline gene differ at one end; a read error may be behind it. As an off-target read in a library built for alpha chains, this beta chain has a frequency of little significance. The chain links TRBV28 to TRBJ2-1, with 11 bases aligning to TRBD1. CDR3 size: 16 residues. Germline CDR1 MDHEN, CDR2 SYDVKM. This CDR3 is CAGSSHGQGALVEQFF. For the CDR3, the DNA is TGTGCCGGCAGTTCCCACGGACAGGGGGCGCTTGTTGAGCAGTTCTTC.

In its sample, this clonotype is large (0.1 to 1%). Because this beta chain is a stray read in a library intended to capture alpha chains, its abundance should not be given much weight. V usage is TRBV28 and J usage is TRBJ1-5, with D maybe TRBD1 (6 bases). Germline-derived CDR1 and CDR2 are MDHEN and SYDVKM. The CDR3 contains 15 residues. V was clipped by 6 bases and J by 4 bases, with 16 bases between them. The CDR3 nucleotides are TGTGCCAGCAGGACAGGAACGATACGAAATCAGCCCCAGCATTTT. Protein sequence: CASRTGTIRNQPQHF.

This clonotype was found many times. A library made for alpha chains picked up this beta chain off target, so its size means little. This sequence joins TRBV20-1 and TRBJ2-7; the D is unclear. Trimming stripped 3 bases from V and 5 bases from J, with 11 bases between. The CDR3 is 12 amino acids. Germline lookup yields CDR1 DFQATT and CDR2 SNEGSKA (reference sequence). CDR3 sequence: CSARKGFDEQYF. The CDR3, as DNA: TGCAGTGCTAGGAAAGGGTTCGACGAGCAGTACTTC.

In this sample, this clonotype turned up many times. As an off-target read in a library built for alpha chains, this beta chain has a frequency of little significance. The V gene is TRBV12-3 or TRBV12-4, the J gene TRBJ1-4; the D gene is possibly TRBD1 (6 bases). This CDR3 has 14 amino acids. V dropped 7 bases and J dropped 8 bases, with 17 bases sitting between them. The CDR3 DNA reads TGTGCCAGCATCGAACAGGGAGGGGGAGAAAAACTGTTTTTT. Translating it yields CASIEQGGGEKLFF.

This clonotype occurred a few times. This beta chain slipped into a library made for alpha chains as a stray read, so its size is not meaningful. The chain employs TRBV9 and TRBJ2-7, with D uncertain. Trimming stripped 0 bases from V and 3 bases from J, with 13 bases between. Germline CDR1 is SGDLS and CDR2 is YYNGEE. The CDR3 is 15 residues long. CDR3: CASSVAMGSGYEQYF. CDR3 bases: TGTGCCAGCAGCGTAGCTATGGGGTCAGGCTACGAGCAGTACTTC.

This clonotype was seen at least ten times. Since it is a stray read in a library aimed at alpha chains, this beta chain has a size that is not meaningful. The CDR3 region is CASSVDRGPDTQYF. CDR3 sequence (DNA): TGTGCCAGCAGCGTCGACAGGGGCCCAGATACGCAGTATTTT. The chain is built from TRBV9 and TRBJ2-3, with TRBD1 identical over 8 bases. The germline V gene has CDR1 SGDLS and CDR2 YYNGEE. After removal of 2 bases from V and 4 bases from J, the junction contained 3 bases not matched to a gene. The CDR3 sequence is 14 residues long.

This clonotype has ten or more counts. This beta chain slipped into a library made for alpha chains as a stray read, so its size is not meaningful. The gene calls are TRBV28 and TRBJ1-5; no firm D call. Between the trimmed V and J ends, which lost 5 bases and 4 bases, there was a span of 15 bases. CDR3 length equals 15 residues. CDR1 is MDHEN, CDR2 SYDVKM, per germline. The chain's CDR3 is CASSPPTGQNQPQHF. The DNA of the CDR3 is TGTGCCAGCAGTCCCCCAACGGGCCAGAATCAGCCCCAGCATTTT.

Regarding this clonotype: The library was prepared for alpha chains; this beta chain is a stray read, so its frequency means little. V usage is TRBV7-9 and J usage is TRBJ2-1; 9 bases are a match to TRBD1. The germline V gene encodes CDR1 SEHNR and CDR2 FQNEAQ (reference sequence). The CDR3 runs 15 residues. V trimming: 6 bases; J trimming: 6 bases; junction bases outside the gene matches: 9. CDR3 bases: TGTGCCAGCAGACTCGGGACAGGGACTCTCAATGAGCAGTTCTTC. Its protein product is CASRLGTGTLNEQFF.

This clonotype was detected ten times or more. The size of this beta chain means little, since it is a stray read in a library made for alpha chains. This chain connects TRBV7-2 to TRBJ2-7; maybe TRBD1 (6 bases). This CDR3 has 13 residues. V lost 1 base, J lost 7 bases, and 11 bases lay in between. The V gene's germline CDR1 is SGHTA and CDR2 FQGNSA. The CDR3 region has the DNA TGTGCCAGCAGCTTAGTACAGAGGGGGGAGCAGTACTTC. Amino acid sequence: CASSLVQRGEQYF.

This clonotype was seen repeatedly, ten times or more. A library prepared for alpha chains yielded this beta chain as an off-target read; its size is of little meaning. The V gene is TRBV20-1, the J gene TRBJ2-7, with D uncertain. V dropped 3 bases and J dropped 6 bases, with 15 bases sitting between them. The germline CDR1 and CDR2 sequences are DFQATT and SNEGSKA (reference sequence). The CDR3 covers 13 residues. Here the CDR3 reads CSASSAALGEQYF. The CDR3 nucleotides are TGCAGTGCTAGCTCGGCGGCTCTGGGCGAGCAGTACTTC.

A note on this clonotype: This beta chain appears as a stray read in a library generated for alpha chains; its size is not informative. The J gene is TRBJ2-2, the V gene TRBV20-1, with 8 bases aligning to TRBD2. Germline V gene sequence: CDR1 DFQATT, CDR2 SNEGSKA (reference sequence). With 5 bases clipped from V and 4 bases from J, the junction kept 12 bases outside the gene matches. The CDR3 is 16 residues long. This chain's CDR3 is CSASTGTRVGTGELFF. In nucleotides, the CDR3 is TGCAGTGCTTCCACCGGGACTAGAGTTGGCACCGGGGAGCTGTTTTTT.

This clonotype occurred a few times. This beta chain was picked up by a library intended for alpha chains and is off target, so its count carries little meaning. CDR3: CASSTRWAGELFF. Here the CDR3 DNA reads TGCGCCAGCAGCACTCGTTGGGCCGGGGAGCTGTTTTTT. This chain uses TRBV5-1 with TRBJ2-2, with D unresolved. Germline CDR1 is SGHRS and CDR2 is YFSETQ. This CDR3 comprises 13 residues. V lost 4 bases and J 6 bases, leaving 10 bases between the germline ends.